This T cell receptor (beta chain) was profiled in a study of cytomegalovirus exposure and HLA in healthy donors. It was with 60 Vbeta and 13 Jbeta primers that the PCR ran. Repertoires were generated with immunoSEQ multiplex PCR, while TCRdb's copy carries only in-frame clones and drops some. The table has 55,000 to 75,000 clones, less than 85% seen once. Germline V gene lookup returns CDR1 LNHDA and CDR2 SQIVND (reference sequence). V was pared by 7 bases and J by 3 bases, with 16 bases between. This CDR3 is built from 15 residues. This TCR was sampled from a man between 25 and 39 years old in good health and CMV-seropositive. The sequencing sample was made of PBMCs. The gene calls are TRBV19 and TRBJ1-5; the D is unclear. The CDR3 spells CASNGGPGLNQPQHF. For the CDR3, the DNA is TGTGCCAGTAACGGAGGGCCCGGACTCAATCAGCCCCAGCATTTT.